Listed below are T cell receptor beta chains from one sample, sequenced in a study of beta chain features in type 1 diabetes. The assay was immunoSEQ multiplex PCR, and TCRdb's table has in-frame clones only and misses some. The table shows about 170,000 clones, with 7% to 9% occurring only once. The sequencing sample was made of central memory CD4+ T cells from blood. Receptor source: a man younger than 35 with type 1 diabetes. CDR3s include the opening cysteine and the closing phenylalanine or tryptophan. Fields, in order: clone size, J gene, V gene, D gene, CDR3 DNA, CDR3 protein. D genes are given only for firm matches. Size tells how often a clone was seen (once, few, many) or the class of an expanded clone, and some rows leave it out.

few | TRBJ2-1 | TRBV28 | . | TGTGCCAGCAGTTTACATAGCTTCGACAATGAGCAGTTCTTC | CASSLHSFDNEQFF
few | TRBJ2-5 | TRBV27 | TRBD1 | TGTGCCAGCAAACGACAGGGGGTAGAGACCCAGTACTTC | CASKRQGVETQYF
once | TRBJ1-4 | TRBV5-1 | . | TGCGCCAGCAGCTTGGGCGGAGTAGACGAAAAACTGTTTTTT | CASSLGGVDEKLFF
few | TRBJ1-1 | TRBV29-1 | TRBD1 | TGCAGCGTTGTAGCCCCAGGGGGGACTGAAGCTTTCTTT | CSVVAPGGTEAFF
. | TRBJ1-3 | TRBV5-5 | . | TGTGCCAGCAGCTTCGGCGGCTTTGGAAACACCATATATTTT | CASSFGGFGNTIYF
few | TRBJ2-3 | TRBV6-4 | . | TGTGCCAGCAGTGGACAGTCCACAGATACGCAGTATTTT | CASSGQSTDTQYF
. | TRBJ1-1 | TRBV18 | . | TGTGCCAGCTCACCAGGTGGGAGCGGCACTGAAGCTTTCTTT | CASSPGGSGTEAFF
. | TRBJ1-2 | TRBV29-1 | TRBD1 | TGCAGCGTTGAAGGAAGGGGGCGGAACTATGGCTACACCTTC | CSVEGRGRNYGYTF
. | TRBJ1-1 | TRBV7-2 | . | TGTGCCAGCAGCCGAGGTGGGGTTAGGGGCACTGAAGCTTTCTTT | CASSRGGVRGTEAFF
many | TRBJ1-5 | TRBV7-2 | . | TGTGCCAGCAGCCCCTCGTCAGTTGGCGGGTTGAGCAATCAGCCCCAGCATTTT | CASSPSSVGGLSNQPQHF
. | TRBJ2-5 | TRBV7-2 | TRBD2 | TGTGCCAGCAGCTCCGGACTAGCGGGCTTGATCCAAGAGACCCAGTACTTC | CASSSGLAGLIQETQYF
few | TRBJ2-1 | TRBV18 | . | TGTGCCAGCTCACCATCGAGGACGGGGGAGCAGTTCTTC | CASSPSRTGEQFF
. | TRBJ2-3 | TRBV28 | . | TGTGCCAGCAGTTTCCTGAGTGATACGCAGTATTTT | CASSFLSDTQYF
. | TRBJ1-4 | TRBV18 | TRBD1 | TGTGCCAGCTCACCACCGGGACAGGCTAATGAAAAACTGTTTTTT | CASSPPGQANEKLFF
. | TRBJ2-3 | TRBV30 | TRBD2 | TGTGCCTGGAGTCCCGGACTAGCAGCAGATACGCAGTATTTT | CAWSPGLAADTQYF
. | TRBJ1-4 | TRBV5-1 | . | TGCGCCAGCAGCGGAGGTACAGGGACCTTTAATGAAAAACTGTTTTTT | CASSGGTGTFNEKLFF
many | TRBJ2-2 | TRBV5-4 | . | TGTGCCAGCAGCCCGGACTACTCGAACACCGGGGAGCTGTTTTTT | CASSPDYSNTGELFF
few | TRBJ2-1 | TRBV5-6 | . | TGTGCCAGCACTGTGGAGAGGGAAAAGGAAGGTGAGCAGTTCTTC | CASTVEREKEGEQFF
few | TRBJ2-5 | TRBV5-4 | . | TGTGCCACGCTCTCATGGCAGGGGCGAGAGACCCAGTACTTC | CATLSWQGRETQYF
. | TRBJ1-1 | TRBV6-6 | TRBD1 | TGTGCCAGCCTCCTCCCGGGACAGGGGGTCAAAGGTGAAGCTTTCTTT | CASLLPGQGVKGEAFF
many | TRBJ2-5 | TRBV28 | TRBD1 | TGTGCCAGCAGTTTAAGAGGACAGGCCGTCCAAGAGACCCAGTACTTC | CASSLRGQAVQETQYF
. | TRBJ2-7 | TRBV5-4 | TRBD1 | TGTGCCAGCAGCTTCATGGACAGGGCCCACGAGCAGTACTTC | CASSFMDRAHEQYF
. | TRBJ1-1 | TRBV2 | TRBD1 | TGTGCCAGCAGTGGACAGGGTTTGACGGGAGAAGCTTTCTTT | CASSGQGLTGEAFF
few | TRBJ2-1 | TRBV7-2 | TRBD2 | TGTGCCAGCAGTTGGACTAGCGGGGGGGAGCATGAGCAGTTCTTC | CASSWTSGGEHEQFF
. | TRBJ2-2 | TRBV27 | . | TGTGCCAGCAGTGCCTTTACTAGCGGGGAGCTGTTTTTT | CASSAFTSGELFF
few | TRBJ2-7 | TRBV9 | . | TGTGCCAGCAGCGTAGACGGCGGGATAAGCTCCTACGAGCAGTACTTC | CASSVDGGISSYEQYF
. | TRBJ1-1 | TRBV30 | TRBD1 | TGTGCCTGGAGACCGACAGGGTGGAACACTGAAGCTTTCTTT | CAWRPTGWNTEAFF
. | TRBJ1-2 | TRBV29-1 | TRBD1 | TGCAGCGGCGAGACAGGGGGCCGCGGCTACACCTTC | CSGETGGRGYTF
. | TRBJ2-7 | TRBV10-3 | TRBD2 | TGTGCCATCAGGGGCCTGGGGAGTAGCGGGAGTGACGAGCAGTACTTC | CAIRGLGSSGSDEQYF
. | TRBJ2-1 | TRBV4-3 | . | TGCGCCAGCAGCCGCCGCACAGGGTATGCAAATGAGCAGTTCTTC | CASSRRTGYANEQFF
. | TRBJ2-7 | TRBV30 | . | TGTGCCTGGAGTGTGTCTAGCAACGAGCAGTACTTC | CAWSVSSNEQYF
. | TRBJ2-1 | TRBV5-4 | . | TGTGCCAGCAGCTTGGTGGGGGCTGGGAATGAGCAGTTCTTC | CASSLVGAGNEQFF
. | TRBJ2-7 | TRBV25-1 | TRBD1 | TGTGCCAGCGAACCCGGGACAGGGTTCAACGAGCAGTACTTC | CASEPGTGFNEQYF
. | TRBJ2-1 | TRBV9 | . | TGTGCCAGCAGCGTAGGACTCGCCGATGAGCAGTTCTTC | CASSVGLADEQFF
. | TRBJ1-4 | TRBV27 | . | TGTGCCAGCAGACATCGATCCCCGACAACTAATGAAAAACTGTTTTTT | CASRHRSPTTNEKLFF
few | TRBJ2-1 | TRBV10-2 | . | TGCGCCAGCAGTGACCTTGGGCCAAACTACAATGAGCAGTTCTTC | CASSDLGPNYNEQFF
. | TRBJ2-7 | TRBV7-9 | . | TGTGCCAGCACCTCAGGGGTTGGGAGCTTCCGGACGGGGCAGTACTTC | CASTSGVGSFRTGQYF
few | TRBJ2-3 | TRBV15 | TRBD1 | TGTGCCACCAGCAGGACCAGGACAGGGGGAGCAGATACGCAGTATTTT | CATSRTRTGGADTQYF
few | TRBJ1-1 | TRBV5-1 | . | TGCGCCAGCAGGGACAGCCCCAACTTGAACACTGAAGCTTTCTTT | CASRDSPNLNTEAFF
many | TRBJ1-5 | TRBV14 | . | TGTGCCAGCAGCCAAGACAGGAATCAGCCCCAGCATTTT | CASSQDRNQPQHF
few | TRBJ2-1 | TRBV29-1 | TRBD2 | TGCAGCGTTCAGTCGGGGGGAGGGTATGAGCAGTTCTTC | CSVQSGGGYEQFF
. | TRBJ1-2 | TRBV11-2 | . | TGTGCCAGCAGCTTAGATCTCGCGTCTGCCTATGGCTACACCTTC | CASSLDLASAYGYTF
. | TRBJ1-4 | TRBV14 | . | TGTGCCAGCAGCACCCGGACGGACACCAATGAAAAACTGTTTTTT | CASSTRTDTNEKLFF
. | TRBJ1-1 | TRBV7-2 | . | TGTGCCAGCAGCTTTAATATGAACACTGAAGCTTTCTTT | CASSFNMNTEAFF